The entry below describes one TCR beta chain. These data come from a study of blood T cell repertoires in COVID-19. Overall study: Sites in the United States, Italy and Spain provided acute and convalescent COVID-19 samples. PBMCs, B-cell-depleted T cells, or T cells were the source of the cDNA or gDNA that made up the material.

Original handling: Reference gene primer amplification gave nucleated cell count estimates. Method: immunoSEQ multiplex PCR; TCRdb's copy keeps in-frame clones and lacks some. D and trimming were read from the DNA, whereas the V and J calls and clone size are those reported in that table. The table has about 140,000 clones, around 81% seen once. Germline assignment: CDR1 SGDLS and CDR2 YYNGEE. The V gene end was trimmed by 1 base and the J gene end by 10 bases; junction bases not matched to a gene: 1. The length of the CDR3 is 12 residues. The clonotype comes from a human donor in a cohort sampled during active COVID-19. This chain uses TRBV9 with TRBJ2-1, with TRBD2 matching over 8 bases. The sample taken for sequencing was peripheral blood. The CDR3 coding sequence is TGTGCCAGCAGCGTAACGGGAGGGGAGCAGTTCTTC. Protein sequence: CASSVTGGEQFF.